A selection of T cell receptor beta chains follows, all from one sample in a study of STAT5B mutations in CD4+ large granular lymphocyte leukemia. The data were produced by immunoSEQ multiplex PCR, yet TCRdb's version contains in-frame clones alone and is incomplete. The sample includes about 21,000 clones, 75% seen only once; the top ten take roughly 4%. Sequencing used CD4+ T cells from blood buffy coats. These receptors were collected from a human donor in good health. The CDR3 runs from the conserved cysteine through the conserved F or W. The D gene is left open where the match is weak. Size is stated for part of the rows, as once, few or many counts, or as a class when the clone is expanded.

d_call	j_call	clone_size	v_call	cdr3_aa	cdr3_nt
TRBD1	TRBJ2-7	.	TRBV5-8	CASSIGQGGYEQYF	TGTGCCAGCAGCATAGGACAGGGTGGCTACGAGCAGTACTTC
.	TRBJ2-2	.	TRBV2	CASSGVGGDTGELFF	TGTGCCAGCAGTGGGGTAGGGGGAGACACCGGGGAGCTGTTTTTT
.	TRBJ1-5	few	TRBV6-1	CASSQGGYQPQHF	TGTGCCAGCAGTCAGGGCGGTTATCAGCCCCAGCATTTT
TRBD2	TRBJ2-1	.	TRBV18	CASSPGGLAGGTEQFF	TGTGCCAGCTCACCCGGGGGACTAGCGGGAGGGACGGAGCAGTTCTTC
.	TRBJ2-7	.	TRBV11-3	CASSLAPGIYEQYF	TGTGCCAGCAGCTTAGCCCCAGGGATCTACGAGCAGTACTTC
TRBD1	TRBJ2-4	.	TRBV6-1	CASSDGTGGGKNIQYF	TGTGCCAGCAGTGACGGGACAGGAGGAGGCAAAAACATTCAGTACTTC
.	TRBJ2-5	.	TRBV5-4	CASSPPGRGGETQYF	TGTGCCAGCAGCCCCCCCGGCAGGGGTGGGGAGACCCAGTACTTC
TRBD1	TRBJ1-1	.	TRBV28	CASTPDRDATEAFF	TGTGCCAGCACCCCAGACAGGGATGCCACTGAAGCTTTCTTT
.	TRBJ2-7	once	TRBV28	CASNPHSSYEQYF	TGTGCCAGCAATCCTCATAGCTCCTACGAGCAGTACTTC
.	TRBJ1-4	few	TRBV7-9	CASSSVDFGEKLFF	TGTGCCAGCAGCTCAGTTGATTTTGGTGAAAAACTGTTTTTT
TRBD1	TRBJ2-1	.	TRBV28	CASSSGQGRGEQFF	TGTGCCAGCAGTTCCGGACAGGGGAGAGGTGAGCAGTTCTTC
.	TRBJ2-7	few	TRBV6-5	CASSYSPTYEQYF	TGTGCCAGCAGTTACTCCCCGACCTACGAGCAGTACTTC
.	TRBJ2-3	.	TRBV6-5	CASKPREDTDTQYF	TGTGCCAGCAAGCCCAGAGAAGACACAGATACGCAGTATTTT
.	TRBJ2-7	.	TRBV7-8	CASSPQVHEQYF	TGTGCCAGCAGCCCGCAAGTCCACGAGCAGTACTTC
.	TRBJ2-7	once	TRBV5-1	CASSLALAAHEQYF	TGCGCCAGCAGCTTGGCTTTAGCGGCCCACGAGCAGTACTTC
TRBD2	TRBJ2-2	.	TRBV29-1	CSAGTSGYGGTGELFF	TGCAGCGCTGGGACTAGCGGGTACGGTGGCACCGGGGAGCTGTTTTTT
.	TRBJ2-5	.	TRBV19	CASTTTSEETQYF	TGTGCCAGTACTACGACCTCCGAGGAGACCCAGTACTTC
.	TRBJ2-7	.	TRBV5-6	CASSEGTDRPYEQYF	TGTGCCAGCAGCGAGGGGACCGATCGACCCTACGAGCAGTACTTC
TRBD1	TRBJ2-7	.	TRBV6-5	CASSARTGGEYEQYF	TGTGCCAGCAGTGCCCGGACAGGGGGCGAATACGAGCAGTACTTC
.	TRBJ2-7	.	TRBV7-9	CASSFSSVEQYF	TGTGCCAGCAGCTTCTCTTCCGTGGAGCAGTACTTC
.	TRBJ1-1	once	TRBV28	CASSVTRRVWGNTEAFF	TGTGCCAGCAGTGTGACACGCAGGGTTTGGGGGAACACTGAAGCTTTCTTT
.	TRBJ2-1	.	TRBV21-1	CASSTRIQTGQRISYNEQFF	TGTGCCAGCAGCACAAGGATCCAGACGGGACAGCGAATTTCCTACAATGAGCAGTTCTTC
.	TRBJ1-1	.	TRBV5-1	CASSLEEGRINTEAFF	TGCGCCAGCAGCTTGGAGGAGGGAAGGATTAACACTGAAGCTTTCTTT
.	TRBJ1-2	.	TRBV5-1	CASSSTGGREYGYTF	TGCGCCAGCAGCTCCACGGGGGGCCGGGAATATGGCTACACCTTC
.	TRBJ1-4	.	TRBV14	CASSPRSPTNEKLFF	TGTGCCAGCAGTCCAAGATCTCCAACTAATGAAAAACTGTTTTTT
.	TRBJ1-5	.	TRBV5-4	CASSLGENQPQHF	TGTGCCAGCAGCTTGGGGGAGAATCAGCCCCAGCATTTT
TRBD1	TRBJ2-5	.	TRBV6-1	CASSVQGAMIPGTQYF	TGTGCCAGCAGTGTACAGGGGGCAATGATCCCGGGGACCCAGTACTTC
TRBD2	TRBJ2-2	.	TRBV28	CASSGRRNTGELFF	TGTGCCAGTAGCGGGAGGAGGAACACCGGGGAGCTGTTTTTT
.	TRBJ1-1	.	TRBV11-3	CASSLGVGGSEAFF	TGTGCCAGCAGCTTAGGGGTAGGGGGTTCGGAAGCTTTCTTT
.	TRBJ2-1	.	TRBV7-2	CASSLVFLAAYNEQFF	TGTGCCAGCAGCTTAGTATTCCTAGCAGCCTACAATGAGCAGTTCTTC
.	TRBJ2-7	.	TRBV10-1	CASSKGLYEQYF	TGCGCCAGCAGTAAGGGGCTCTACGAGCAGTACTTC
.	TRBJ1-1	.	TRBV6-5	CASSYSNPLTTEAFF	TGTGCCAGCAGTTACTCGAATCCCCTGACCACTGAAGCTTTCTTT
.	TRBJ2-1	.	TRBV27	CASSPGGQGGVNEEFF	TGTGCCAGCAGCCCCGGGGGCCAGGGGGGAGTGAATGAAGAGTTCTTC
.	TRBJ1-1	.	TRBV5-1	CASSLGDPGGGTEAFF	TGCGCCAGCAGCTTGGGGGACCCTGGCGGTGGCACTGAAGCTTTCTTT
.	TRBJ2-2	.	TRBV10-3	CAIKGITGELFF	TGTGCCATCAAAGGAATAACCGGGGAGCTGTTTTTT